The T cell receptor beta chain under discussion was sequenced for a study of vaccination effects on CD4 cells after COVID-19. For the study at large: Subjects were given two BNT162b2 or mRNA-1273 vaccine doses.

Profiling relied on immunoSEQ multiplex PCR, and the TCRdb table lists in-frame clones only, not all of them. Among tens of thousands of clones listed, around 69% were seen once. Germline trimming cut 4 bases from V and 5 bases from J; bases unmatched to any gene: 6. Germline CDR1 is LNHDA and CDR2 is SQIVND (reference sequence). This CDR3 has 14 residues. With the ViraFEST assay, the study expanded antigen-specific CD4+ T cells using viral peptide pools, then sequenced them. The culture ran for less than 12 days, and then CD4+ T cells were isolated. Nucleocapsid antibody tests were negative, and the vaccine recipients had no prior SARS-CoV-2 infection. For this clone: Antigen unknown.

This specimen was CD4+ T cells from PBMCs cultured with HCoV-NL63 spike peptides, taken before COVID-19 vaccination. This sequence was found in a human donor who received a COVID-19 vaccine. The chain joins TRBV19 to TRBJ2-5; TRBD1 agrees at 8 bases. The CDR3: CASSNRQGLETQYF. CDR3 in DNA: TGTGCCAGTAGTAACAGACAGGGGTTGGAGACCCAGTACTTC.